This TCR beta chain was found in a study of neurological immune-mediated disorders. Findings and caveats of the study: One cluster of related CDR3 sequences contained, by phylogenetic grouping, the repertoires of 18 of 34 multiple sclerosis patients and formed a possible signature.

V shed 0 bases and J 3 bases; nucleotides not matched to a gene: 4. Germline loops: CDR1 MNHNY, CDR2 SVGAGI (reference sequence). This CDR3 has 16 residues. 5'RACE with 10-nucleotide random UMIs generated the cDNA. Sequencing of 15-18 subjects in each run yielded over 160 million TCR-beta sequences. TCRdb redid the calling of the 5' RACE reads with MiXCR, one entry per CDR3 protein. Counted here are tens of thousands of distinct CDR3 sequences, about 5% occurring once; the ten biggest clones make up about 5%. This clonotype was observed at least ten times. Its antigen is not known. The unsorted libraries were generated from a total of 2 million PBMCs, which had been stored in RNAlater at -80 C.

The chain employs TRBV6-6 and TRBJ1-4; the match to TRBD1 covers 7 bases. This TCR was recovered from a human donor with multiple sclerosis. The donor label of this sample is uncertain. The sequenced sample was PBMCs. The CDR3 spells CASSYSMQGANEKLFF. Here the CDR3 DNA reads TGTGCCAGCAGTTACTCGATGCAGGGGGCTAATGAAAAACTGTTTTTT.